These T cell receptor beta chains were read from a single sample in a study of lymphopenia after photon versus proton radiotherapy. The data were produced by immunoSEQ multiplex PCR, yet TCRdb's version contains in-frame clones alone and is incomplete. The table includes roughly 57,000 clones, around 80% detected once. The sample in question was peripheral blood, obtained from a patient treated with photon-based radiotherapy. Every receptor here comes from a man aged 45-60 years with gastric cancer. The conserved cysteine and the conserved F or W are not part of the CDR3 here.

v_call cdr3_aa
TRBV2 ASSERGRTDTQY
TRBV27 ASSWRGSYNEQF
TRBV27 ASSLLTSEDEQF
TRBV30 AWRPGVGGTNEKLF
TRBV25-1 ASSRQGGDTQY
TRBV29-1 SVRGGYGYT
TRBV28 ASSTLLRGGYT
TRBV4-2 ASSPPSAAKETQY
TRBV25-1 ASRVGHSIQETQY
TRBV19 ASLPSATYTDTQY
TRBV9 ASSPNSGRTYNEQF
TRBV29-1 SVEDNRGAYNEQF
TRBV21-1 ASNTRGRDGEDQPQH
TRBV6-5 ASSYGQGAF
TRBV29-1 SVRVPGGYEQY
TRBV7-8 ASSGTSGRLLGQY
TRBV19 ASSTGSTGANVLT
TRBV2 ASRRTGDTEAF
TRBV30 AWSVRENQPQH
TRBV2 AGRRSPGELF
TRBV5-6 ASSLGGGGEGGYT
TRBV27 ASSVRLATYNEQF